These 25 T cell receptor beta chains originate from one sample sequenced in a study of cytomegalovirus exposure and HLA in healthy donors. PCR involved 60 Vbeta and 13 Jbeta primers. Here immunoSEQ multiplex PCR was the method, and the copy in TCRdb shows in-frame clones only, minus some. The repertoire table contains tens of thousands of clones. Source material: PBMCs. Every receptor here comes from a woman aged 40 to 50 in good health and CMV-seropositive.

The genes are TRBV2 and TRBJ1-1; TRBD1 aligns across 7 bases. CDR3 length equals 13 residues. J lost 3 bases, V lost 7 bases, and 5 bases had no gene match. Per the germline V gene, CDR1 is SNHLY and CDR2 is FYNNEI. The CDR3 reads CASNRGPYTEAFF. The DNA for the CDR3 is TGTGCCAGCAACAGGGGACCGTACACTGAAGCTTTCTTT.

The genes are TRBV7-2 and TRBJ2-3; no firm D call. This CDR3 has 15 amino acids. Trimming stripped 4 bases from V and 5 bases from J, with 16 bases between. Germline CDR1 and CDR2: SGHTA and FQGNSA. The CDR3 is CASSSLVEFLDTQYF. The CDR3, as DNA: TGTGCCAGCAGCTCCCTAGTAGAATTTCTAGATACGCAGTATTTT.

J is TRBJ2-6 and V is TRBV9, with D possibly being TRBD1 (5 bases). CDR3 size: 16 residues. CDR1 is SGDLS and CDR2 is YYNGEE in the germline V gene. Deletions cut 5 bases from V and 1 base from J, with 13 bases between. CDR3 DNA sequence: TGTGCCAGCAGGAACAGGATTTCGTCTGGGGCCAACGTCCTGACTTTC. It yields the protein CASRNRISSGANVLTF. The full variable domain, with the rest looked up from reference TRBV9 and TRBJ2-6, is DSGVTQTPKHLITATGQRVTLRCSPRSGDLSVYWYQQSLDQGLQFLIQYYNGEERAKGNILERFSAQQFPDLHSELNLSSLELGDSALYFCASRNRISSGANVLTFGAGSRLTVL.

V and J are TRBV18 and TRBJ1-5, with D perhaps matching TRBD1 (5 bases). The CDR3 spans 14 residues. Trimming stripped 3 bases from V and 2 bases from J, with 8 bases between. The germline CDR1 and CDR2 sequences are KGHSH and LQKENI. CDR3 sequence reads: CASSPDKGNQPQHF. In DNA, the CDR3 is TGTGCCAGCTCACCGGACAAGGGCAATCAGCCCCAGCATTTT.

This chain links TRBV13 with TRBJ2-7, with 7 nucleotides matching TRBD2. The V gene end was trimmed by 5 bases and the J gene end by 3 bases; junction bases not matched to a gene: 4. The CDR3 has 13 amino acids. Germline V gene data show CDR1 as PRHDT and CDR2 as FYEKMQ (reference sequence). CDR3 nucleotides: TGTGCCAGCAGCGGGTGGACTAGCTACGAGCAGTACTTC. This codes for CASSGWTSYEQYF.

V and J are TRBV7-9 and TRBJ2-6; D remains unclear. In germline, CDR1 is SEHNR, CDR2 FQNEAQ (reference sequence). This CDR3 has 13 amino acids. V shed 5 bases and J shed 2 bases, with 4 bases lying between them. CDR3 DNA: TGTGCCAGCAGCCCAACTGGGGCCAACGTCCTGACTTTC. It yields the protein CASSPTGANVLTF.

J is TRBJ2-5 and V is TRBV30; 10 bases match TRBD1. With V trimmed by 4 bases and J by 5 bases, 10 bases remained unmatched. The germline CDR1 and CDR2 sequences are GTSNPN and SVGIG (reference sequence). The CDR3 is 15 residues long. CDR3 protein: CAWTWTGGRAETQYF. CDR3 sequence (DNA): TGTGCCTGGACCTGGACAGGGGGACGGGCGGAGACCCAGTACTTC.

The chain uses TRBV14 and TRBJ2-1; weak D call: TRBD1 (5 bases). The germline V and J ends were trimmed by 0 bases and 6 bases, with 9 bases remaining between them. CDR3 length: 14 residues. Per the germline V gene, CDR1 is SGHDN and CDR2 is FVKESK. The CDR3 sequence is CASSQDGRGNEQFF. The DNA for the CDR3 is TGTGCCAGCAGCCAAGACGGAAGGGGCAATGAGCAGTTCTTC.

The chain joins TRBV6-6 to TRBJ2-7; D perhaps matches TRBD1 (7 bases). Trimming pared 2 bases from V and 5 bases from J, leaving 16 bases between. CDR1 is MNHNY and CDR2 is SVGAGI in the germline V gene (reference sequence). The CDR3 length is 15 residues. In DNA form, the CDR3 reads TGTGCCAGCAGTTACGGTGGACAGGACTACCACGAGCAGTACTTC. Amino acid sequence: CASSYGGQDYHEQYF.

The CDR3 bases are TGTGCCAGTAGTATTCGAGCTGGTCTAACCTACGAGCAGTACTTC. Residues: CASSIRAGLTYEQYF. This chain joins TRBV19 and TRBJ2-7; D uncertain. Germline V gives CDR1 LNHDA, CDR2 SQIVND (reference sequence). The CDR3 is made up of 15 amino acids. Between the trimmed V and J ends, which lost 3 bases and 2 bases, there was a span of 14 bases.

The chain employs TRBV9 and TRBJ2-7; no firm D call. Germline assignment: CDR1 SGDLS and CDR2 YYNGEE. With 4 bases removed from V and 4 bases from J, the gap between germline ends came to 15 bases. The CDR3 has 14 residues. This CDR3 reads CASSLGPEDYEQYF. As DNA, the CDR3 is TGTGCCAGCAGCCTAGGGCCAGAAGATTACGAGCAGTACTTC.

The chain has TRBV6-5 and TRBJ2-6; D unresolved. Germline CDR1 reads MNHEY; CDR2 reads SVGAGI. CDR3 length: 14 residues. Trimming removed 7 bases at V and 0 bases at J, with 7 bases between. The CDR3 reads CASTSFSGANVLTF. As DNA, the CDR3 is TGTGCCAGCACCTCGTTCTCTGGGGCCAACGTCCTGACTTTC.

The chain links TRBV6-5 to TRBJ1-5; 9 bases are a match to TRBD1. Trimming took 5 bases from V and 6 from J; bases not matched to a gene: 5. The CDR3 runs to 14 residues. Germline CDR1 is MNHEY and CDR2 is SVGAGI. This CDR3 reads CASSPGQGGQPQHF. The DNA of the CDR3 is TGTGCCAGCAGTCCGGGACAGGGAGGTCAGCCCCAGCATTTT.

The chain is built from TRBV18 and TRBJ1-1, with 10 bases fitting TRBD1. Germline values: CDR1 KGHSH, CDR2 LQKENI. This CDR3 spans 15 amino acids. V was clipped by 5 bases and J by 7 bases; unmatched bases: 10. The CDR3 nucleotides are TGTGCCAGCTCAGCACAGGGGACAGGGGTTTATGAAGCTTTCTTT. Amino acids: CASSAQGTGVYEAFF.

V is TRBV18 and J is TRBJ1-1; 7 nucleotides agree with TRBD1. The CDR3 runs 16 residues. Per germline, CDR1 KGHSH and CDR2 LQKENI. V gave up 5 bases and J gave up 0 bases; unmatched junction bases: 9. In nucleotides, the CDR3 is TGTGCCAGCTCAGGAGCAGGGGGGCGGATGAACACTGAAGCTTTCTTT. It translates to CASSGAGGRMNTEAFF.

The chain has TRBV28 and TRBJ2-2; possible D gene TRBD1, 6 bases. CDR1 and CDR2 (germline): MDHEN, SYDVKM. Between the trimmed V and J ends, which lost 5 bases and 3 bases, there was a span of 19 bases. CDR3 size: 17 residues. Written as DNA, the CDR3 is TGTGCCAGCAGTCCACTCCCCGGCAGGGGATACACCGGGGAGCTGTTTTTT. Protein: CASSPLPGRGYTGELFF.

The chain is built from TRBV6-5 and TRBJ2-3; 8 positions match TRBD1. Trimming cost V 4 bases and J 0 bases; bases outside gene matches: 3. CDR3 length equals 15 residues. Germline assignment: CDR1 MNHEY and CDR2 SVGAGI. The DNA for the CDR3 is TGTGCCAGCAGTTTGGACAGGGATAGCACAGATACGCAGTATTTT. This translates into CASSLDRDSTDTQYF.

The rearrangement links TRBV28 to TRBJ2-3; 9 nucleotides line up with TRBD1. The CDR3 contains 16 residues. V shed 4 bases and J 3 bases; nucleotides not matched to a gene: 8. Germline V gives CDR1 MDHEN, CDR2 SYDVKM. Here the CDR3 DNA reads TGTGCCAGCAGTTCTACCGGGACAGGGTTGACAGATACGCAGTATTTT. Its protein is CASSSTGTGLTDTQYF.

Regarding this clone: At one of its ends the junction is not consistent with the germline gene, which may arise from a read error. This sequence joins TRBV4-1 and TRBJ1-3; the D is unclear. The CDR3 has 13 residues. Per germline, CDR1 MGHRA and CDR2 YSYEKL. CDR3: CASSYDSGNNIYF. In DNA form, the CDR3 reads TGCGCCAGCAGTTATGACTCTGGAAACAACATATATTTT.

The gene calls are TRBV19 and TRBJ1-2; weak D call: TRBD1 (5 bases). The CDR3 has 12 amino acids. V lost 3 bases to trimming and J lost 8 bases, with 10 bases between them. CDR1 and CDR2 (germline): LNHDA, SQIVND (reference sequence). The CDR3 is CASSIGGAGYTF. In DNA, the CDR3 is TGTGCCAGTAGTATTGGAGGGGCCGGCTACACCTTC.

The J gene is TRBJ1-2, the V gene TRBV30, with D possibly matching TRBD1 (6 bases). The CDR3 totals 12 residues. CDR1 and CDR2 from the germline V gene are GTSNPN and SVGIG (reference sequence). Trimming removed 0 bases at V and 4 bases at J, with 6 bases between. The chain's CDR3 is CAWSVGGYGYTF. In DNA form, the CDR3 reads TGTGCCTGGAGTGTAGGGGGCTATGGCTACACCTTC.

The J gene is TRBJ2-1, the V gene TRBV4-2; 9 nucleotides line up with TRBD2. Trimming took 0 bases from V and 8 from J; bases not matched to a gene: 8. Germline CDR1 reads LGHNA; CDR2 reads YNFKEQ. CDR3 length: 16 amino acids. The CDR3 sequence is CASSQEELAGMDEQFF. For the CDR3, the DNA is TGTGCCAGCAGCCAAGAGGAGCTAGCGGGAATGGATGAGCAGTTCTTC.

The chain employs TRBV12-5 and TRBJ2-3; perhaps TRBD2 as D (6 bases). The CDR3 is 14 amino acids. Germline V gene sequence: CDR1 LGHNT, CDR2 FRNRAP. The ends were cut back, 5 bases at V and 0 bases at J, with 9 bases in the middle. The CDR3 nucleotides read TGTGCTAGTGGTGTGGGACTGAGCACAGATACGCAGTATTTT. It encodes CASGVGLSTDTQYF.

V is TRBV28 and J is TRBJ1-4; 9 positions match TRBD1. Per germline, CDR1 MDHEN and CDR2 SYDVKM. The CDR3 is 12 amino acids. Losses at the gene ends were 11 bases for V and 5 bases for J; bases not matched to a gene: 3. CDR3 coding DNA: TGTGCCGGAGGGACAGGGAATGAAAAACTGTTTTTT. Translated, it gives CAGGTGNEKLFF.

V is TRBV7-3 and J is TRBJ2-2, with 9 bases lining up with TRBD2. The CDR3 is 16 residues long. The germline V gene encodes CDR1 SGHTA and CDR2 FQGTGA. Trimming took 4 bases from V and 5 from J; bases not matched to a gene: 8. The CDR3 sequence is CASSSASGIGTGELFF. CDR3 DNA sequence: TGTGCCAGCAGCTCGGCTAGCGGGATTGGAACCGGGGAGCTGTTTTTT.